Reported below is one TCR beta chain. The antigen is not known. The data originate from a study of cytomegalovirus exposure and HLA in healthy donors. Findings and limits, study-wide: In an earlier analysis, in some 600 donors, most V segments appeared productive either ~90% or ~30% of the time. Listed as cytomegalovirus-associated were 170 or so TCR beta chains.

60 Vbeta and 13 Jbeta primers were used in PCR. Profiling relied on immunoSEQ multiplex PCR, and the TCRdb table lists in-frame clones only, not all of them. The ten top clones account for approximately 15%, within a sample of 80,000 to 95,000 clones. From germline, CDR1 is SGDLS and CDR2 YYNGEE. The CDR3 runs to 16 residues. The V and J ends lost 0 bases and 6 bases, in that order; junction bases with no gene match: 6. The sequencing input was PBMCs. The clonotype originates from a man aged 50 to 59 in good health and CMV-seropositive. The chain combines TRBV9 with TRBJ2-2, with 9 bases that match TRBD2. The chain's CDR3 is CASSVGVAGAAGELFF. The DNA of the CDR3 is TGTGCCAGCAGCGTAGGGGTAGCGGGAGCGGCCGGGGAGCTGTTTTTT. The full variable domain, with the rest looked up from reference TRBV9 and TRBJ2-2, is DSGVTQTPKHLITATGQRVTLRCSPRSGDLSVYWYQQSLDQGLQFLIQYYNGEERAKGNILERFSAQQFPDLHSELNLSSLELGDSALYFCASSVGVAGAAGELFFGEGSRLTVL.